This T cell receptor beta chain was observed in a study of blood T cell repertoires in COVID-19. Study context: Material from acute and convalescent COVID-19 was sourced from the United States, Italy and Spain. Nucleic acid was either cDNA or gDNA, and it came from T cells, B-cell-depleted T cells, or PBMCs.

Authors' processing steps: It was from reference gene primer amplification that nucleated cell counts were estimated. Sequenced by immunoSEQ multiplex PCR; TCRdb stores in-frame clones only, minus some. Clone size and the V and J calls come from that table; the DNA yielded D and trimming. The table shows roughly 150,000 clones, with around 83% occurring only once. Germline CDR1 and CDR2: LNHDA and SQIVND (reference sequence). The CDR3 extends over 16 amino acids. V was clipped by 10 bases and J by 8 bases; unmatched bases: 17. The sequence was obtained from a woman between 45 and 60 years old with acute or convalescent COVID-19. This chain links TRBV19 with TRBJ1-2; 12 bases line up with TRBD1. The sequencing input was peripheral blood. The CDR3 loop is CATQRGQGASFGGYTF. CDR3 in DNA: TGTGCCACCCAGCGGGGACAGGGGGCCTCATTCGGAGGCTACACCTTC.